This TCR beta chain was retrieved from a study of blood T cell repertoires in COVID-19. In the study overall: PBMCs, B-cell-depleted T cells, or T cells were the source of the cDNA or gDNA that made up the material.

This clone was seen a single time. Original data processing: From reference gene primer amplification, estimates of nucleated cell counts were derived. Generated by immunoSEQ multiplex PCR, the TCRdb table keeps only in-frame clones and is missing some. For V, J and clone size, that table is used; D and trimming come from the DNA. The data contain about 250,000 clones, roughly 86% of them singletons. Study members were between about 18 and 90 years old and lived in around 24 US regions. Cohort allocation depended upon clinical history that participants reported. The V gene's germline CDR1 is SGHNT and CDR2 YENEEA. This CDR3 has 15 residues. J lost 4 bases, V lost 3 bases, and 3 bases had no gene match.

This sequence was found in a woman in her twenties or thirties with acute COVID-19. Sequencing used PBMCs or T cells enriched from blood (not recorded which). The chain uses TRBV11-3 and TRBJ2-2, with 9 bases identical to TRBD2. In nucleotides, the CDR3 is TGTGCCAGCAGCTTCTCGCGGGGGGGCACCGGGGAGCTGTTTTTT. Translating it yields CASSFSRGGTGELFF.